The clone carrying this T cell receptor beta chain was found a few times. The sample belongs to a study of cytotoxic CD8 clonotypes in ibrutinib-treated CLL. Trimming took 5 bases from V and 6 from J; bases not matched to a gene: 5. CDR1 is SEHNR and CDR2 is FQNEAQ in the germline V gene (reference sequence). This CDR3 contains 14 residues. Measured with immunoSEQ multiplex PCR; TCRdb has only the in-frame clones, and not every one. The repertoire holds 30,000 to 40,000 clones, with about two thirds as singletons. The chain carries TRBV7-9 and TRBJ2-1; 9 bases are a match to TRBD1. The sequence derives from a human donor with chronic lymphocytic leukemia. The sample consisted of PBMCs, taken at disease progression, from a patient treated with ibrutinib. The CDR3 reads CASSPRTGVNEQFF. The CDR3 coding sequence is TGTGCCAGCAGCCCACGGACAGGGGTCAATGAGCAGTTCTTC.